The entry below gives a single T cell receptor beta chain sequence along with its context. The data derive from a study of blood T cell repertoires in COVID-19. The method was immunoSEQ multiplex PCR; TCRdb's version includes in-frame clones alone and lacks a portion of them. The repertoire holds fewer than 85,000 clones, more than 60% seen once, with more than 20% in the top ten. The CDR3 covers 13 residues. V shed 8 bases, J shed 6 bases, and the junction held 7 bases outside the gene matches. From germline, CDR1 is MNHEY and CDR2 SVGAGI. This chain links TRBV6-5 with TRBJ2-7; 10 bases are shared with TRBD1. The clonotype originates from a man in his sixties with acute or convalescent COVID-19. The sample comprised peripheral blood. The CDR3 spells CASQRQGAIEQYV. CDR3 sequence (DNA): TGTGCCAGCCAAAGACAGGGGGCCATCGAGCAGTACGTC.